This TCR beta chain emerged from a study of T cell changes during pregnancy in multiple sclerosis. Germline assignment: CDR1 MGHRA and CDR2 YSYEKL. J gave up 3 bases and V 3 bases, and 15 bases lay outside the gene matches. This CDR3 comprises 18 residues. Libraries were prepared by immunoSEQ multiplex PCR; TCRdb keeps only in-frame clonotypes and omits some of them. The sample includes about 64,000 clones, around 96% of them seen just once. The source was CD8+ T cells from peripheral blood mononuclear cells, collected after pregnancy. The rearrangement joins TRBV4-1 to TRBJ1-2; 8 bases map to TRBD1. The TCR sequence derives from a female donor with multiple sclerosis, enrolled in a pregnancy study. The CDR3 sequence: CASSHPGTGGLVHYGYTF. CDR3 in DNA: TGCGCCAGCAGCCACCCGGGGACAGGCGGCTTGGTACACTATGGCTACACCTTC.